This record covers a single TCR beta chain. Its cognate antigen is unknown. This record comes from a study of cytomegalovirus exposure and HLA in healthy donors. General study points: Most likely, a cluster of highly shared sequence variants arose as a sequencing artifact. The authors later found TCR association rates varying by HLA locus, with DRB1 most and HLA-C fewest. In vitro data verified a few CMV-associated chains as specific for CMV antigens.

The PCR had 60 Vbeta and 13 Jbeta primers. Data came from immunoSEQ multiplex PCR; TCRdb stores just in-frame clones and leaves some out. The profile shows 170,000 or so clones, over 70% of them singletons. CDR1 is MNHEY and CDR2 is SVGAGI in the germline V gene. The length of the CDR3 is 13 residues. Trimming took off 6 bases at V and 5 bases at J, with 13 bases between the two ends. The chain combines TRBV6-5 with TRBJ1-1; no reliable D call. Input material: PBMCs. This sequence was found in a male donor in good health and CMV-seronegative. The CDR3 DNA sequence: TGTGCCAGCAGGAACTCGGCGGGGACTGAAGCTTTCTTT. It codes for CASRNSAGTEAFF.